The text below deals with one T cell receptor (beta chain). Original processing notes: Estimation of nucleated cell counts was performed using reference gene primer amplification. Clones were read by immunoSEQ multiplex PCR, and TCRdb kept only the in-frame ones, dropping some. V and J calls and clone size are given by that table; D and trimming were obtained from the DNA. Seen here are over 300,000 clones, roughly 89% observed once, and the top ten hold 6.5%. These data are taken from a study of blood T cell repertoires in COVID-19. The overall study: Donors in the United States, Italy and Spain gave samples during acute or convalescent COVID-19. PBMCs, B-cell-depleted T cells, or T cells were the source of the cDNA or gDNA that made up the material.

V was shortened by 2 bases and J by 5 bases, with 12 bases between the two germline ends. Germline values: CDR1 MNHEY, CDR2 SVGAGI. The CDR3 spans 14 residues. Specimen: peripheral blood. V is TRBV6-5 and J is TRBJ1-1; D may be TRBD1 (6 bases). The sequence was obtained from a man between 18 and 35 years old with active or convalescent COVID-19. CDR3 nucleotide sequence: TGTGCCAGCAGTTACCGGACAGATTTAACTGAAGCTTTCTTT. Protein sequence: CASSYRTDLTEAFF.